A selection of T cell receptor beta chains follows, all from one sample in a study of immune evolution from preneoplasia to lung adenocarcinoma. This table comes from immunoSEQ multiplex PCR, and its TCRdb copy is limited to in-frame clones, with some not included. Here the sample spans about 8,000 clones, 82% being singletons. Sequencing was performed on FFPE minimally invasive lung adenocarcinoma tissue. These receptors originate from a person between 65 and 79 years old with lung adenocarcinoma. Each CDR3 is given with its conserved first and last residue. The D gene is left open where the match is weak. Clone size is stated in some rows and not others, as once, few, many or a class when expanded.

>-|TRBD1|TRBJ1-2|TRBV27
CASSLSQGAAFGYTF
TGTGCCAGCAGTTTATCGCAGGGGGCTGCCTTTGGCTACACCTTC
>-|TRBD1|TRBJ1-1|TRBV5-4
CASSPAGTGTRANTEAFF
TGTGCCAGCAGCCCCGCCGGGACAGGGACACGCGCGAACACTGAAGCTTTCTTT
>-|-|TRBJ1-2|TRBV15
CATSRVRASRNYGYTF
TGTGCCACCAGCAGGGTCAGGGCCAGCAGGAACTATGGCTACACCTTC
>-|-|TRBJ2-1|TRBV5-1
CASSLGGSYNEQFF
TGCGCCAGCAGCTTGGGGGGATCCTACAATGAGCAGTTCTTC
>few|-|TRBJ2-3|TRBV20-1
CSALGLDTQYF
TGCAGTGCTCTAGGGTTAGATACGCAGTATTTT
>-|-|TRBJ1-4|TRBV7-9
CASSLGSGPLLKLFF
TGTGCCAGCAGCTTAGGAAGCGGCCCCCTCCTAAAACTGTTTTTT
>-|-|TRBJ1-5|TRBV19
CASSAGHGQPQHF
TGTGCCAGTAGTGCCGGACATGGGCAGCCCCAGCATTTT
>few|TRBD1|TRBJ2-7|TRBV6-1
CASSPSTGQDYEQYF
TGTGCCAGCAGTCCTTCGACGGGACAGGACTACGAGCAGTACTTC
>-|-|TRBJ1-3|TRBV7-9
CASSLPQRLGNTIYF
TGTGCCAGCAGCTTACCCCAACGGTTGGGAAACACCATATATTTT
>once|TRBD1|TRBJ1-1|TRBV30
CALTGGQGIGDTEAFF
TGTGCCCTCACCGGGGGACAGGGGATCGGGGACACTGAAGCTTTCTTT
>-|-|TRBJ2-7|TRBV2
CASTAGGRQYF
TGTGCCAGCACCGCCGGAGGGCGGCAGTACTTC
>once|TRBD2|TRBJ2-1|TRBV15
CATRGTSGFNEQFF
TGTGCCACCAGAGGGACTAGCGGGTTTAATGAGCAGTTCTTC
>-|-|TRBJ2-3|TRBV5-5
CASSSLIGDTQYF
TGTGCCAGCAGCTCGCTAATCGGGGATACGCAGTATTTT
>once|TRBD1|TRBJ2-7|TRBV29-1
CSVAGTGTYEQYF
TGCAGCGTTGCGGGGACAGGGACCTACGAGCAGTACTTC
>-|TRBD2|TRBJ2-1|TRBV6-4
CASSALAGGLYEQFF
TGTGCCAGCAGTGCCCTAGCGGGGGGTCTCTATGAGCAGTTCTTC
>-|TRBD1|TRBJ2-7|TRBV28
CASSLFRQGSYEQYF
TGTGCCAGCAGTTTATTTCGACAGGGCTCCTACGAGCAGTACTTC
>-|TRBD1|TRBJ2-7|TRBV9
CASSPRATGGSYEQYF
TGTGCCAGCAGCCCGCGGGCCACAGGGGGTTCCTACGAGCAGTACTTC
>-|-|TRBJ2-2|TRBV30
CAWSSSGAGELFF
TGTGCCTGGAGTTCCAGTGGAGCCGGGGAGCTGTTTTTT
>-|TRBD1|TRBJ2-7|TRBV5-6
CASSFVTGGTEQYF
TGTGCCAGCAGCTTCGTGACAGGGGGGACCGAGCAGTACTTC
>few|-|TRBJ2-7|TRBV7-6
CASSPGTGAVNEQYF
TGTGCCAGCAGCCCCGGGACTGGGGCGGTAAACGAGCAGTACTTC
>-|TRBD1|TRBJ2-7|TRBV10-3
CAITSGQGYPGYF
TGTGCCATCACTTCTGGACAGGGGTATCCGGGGTACTTC
>-|-|TRBJ2-5|TRBV30
CAWSGSGEGVQYF
TGTGCCTGGAGTGGTAGCGGAGAGGGGGTCCAGTACTTC
>-|TRBD2|TRBJ2-1|TRBV9
CASSVDGLGDGEQFF
TGTGCCAGCAGCGTAGATGGACTAGGAGACGGGGAGCAGTTCTTC